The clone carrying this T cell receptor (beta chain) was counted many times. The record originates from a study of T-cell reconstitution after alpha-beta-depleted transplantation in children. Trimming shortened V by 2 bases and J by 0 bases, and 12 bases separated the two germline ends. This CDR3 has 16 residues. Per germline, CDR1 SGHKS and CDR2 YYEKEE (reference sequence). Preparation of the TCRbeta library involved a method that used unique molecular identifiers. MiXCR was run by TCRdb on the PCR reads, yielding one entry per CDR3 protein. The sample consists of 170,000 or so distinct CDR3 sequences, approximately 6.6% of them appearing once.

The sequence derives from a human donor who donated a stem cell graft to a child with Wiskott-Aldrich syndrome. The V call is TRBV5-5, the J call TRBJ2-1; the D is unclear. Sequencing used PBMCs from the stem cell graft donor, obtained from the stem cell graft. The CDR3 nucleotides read TGTGCCAGCAGCTTCTACCCAGGAGACTCCTACAATGAGCAGTTCTTC. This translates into CASSFYPGDSYNEQFF.